This TCR beta chain is drawn from a study of blood T cells in healthy people across ages. Broader study findings: The CMV status of each donor remained undetermined, and this could have confounded shifts in expanded clonotypes. Reliance upon unsorted PBMCs precluded definitive naive versus antigen-experienced comparison. Diversity figures derived from one million T cells were judged to underestimate the true value.

Through a sample-barcoded 5' primer and a J-beta primer mix, a second PCR was run for 7 to 11 cycles. From each sample, at least 2.5 million paired-end reads containing CDR3 were obtained. TCRdb re-called the 5' RACE reads with MiXCR, one entry per CDR3 protein. The repertoire holds around 600,000 distinct CDR3 sequences, with 47% as singletons. Worth noting for this clonotype: Its antigen is not known.

The sequenced sample was blood. The TCR was taken from an elderly man in good health.

The CDR3 sequence: CSARGRVHHTQYF. CDR3 nucleotides: TGCAGTGCTAGAGGTCGAGTGCACCATACGCAGTATTTT. The rearrangement uses TRBV20-1 and TRBJ2-3; D is ambiguous. CDR1 and CDR2 (germline): DFQATT, SNEGSKA (reference sequence). The CDR3 runs to 13 residues. Trimming took off 1 base at V and 7 bases at J, with 12 bases between the two ends.